Shown below are 11 T cell receptor beta chains from a single sample sequenced in a study of regulatory T cells in long-lasting Graves disease. TCR beta libraries were built with iRepertoire HTBI primers and Arm-PCR of CDR3 regions. One entry per CDR3 protein, called by TCRdb with MiXCR from the multiplex PCR reads. Of a few hundred thousand distinct CDR3 sequences listed, about a quarter are singletons. Time point in this sample: persistent/refractory GD, antithyroid drugs over 5 years with positive TRAb. The TCR library was prepared using RNA isolated from PBMCs. The sequencing here drew on peripheral blood mononuclear cells (PBMCs), taken when the disease was refractory, from a patient treated with antithyroid drugs. The receptor source for this set is a female donor with Graves disease.

This clonotype was counted between two and nine times. The junction departs from germline at one end; a sequencing error may be responsible. The chain is built from TRBV27 and TRBJ2-7; 9 bases match TRBD1. In germline, CDR1 is MNHEY, CDR2 SMNVEV (reference sequence). This CDR3 comprises 14 residues. CDR3 nucleotide sequence: TGTGCCAGCAGCCGGGACAGGGCACTGCGGGAGCAGCACTTC. Its translation: CASSRDRALREQHF.

The V and J genes are TRBV4-1 and TRBJ2-5, with 8 bases matching TRBD2. Germline loops: CDR1 MGHRA, CDR2 YSYEKL. The CDR3 length is 15 residues. V shed 4 bases, J shed 9 bases, and the junction held 13 bases outside the gene matches. The CDR3 coding sequence is TGCGCCAGCAGCCTCGCGGGTAGCGGGGCCGGGGCCCAGTACTTC. This sequence encodes CASSLAGSGAGAQYF.

The chain uses TRBV30 and TRBJ2-3; maybe TRBD1 (5 bases). CDR1 GTSNPN and CDR2 SVGIG come from the germline V gene (reference sequence). V lost 5 bases, J lost 2 bases, and 11 bases lay in between. CDR3 length: 13 amino acids. The chain's CDR3 is CAWGLGVTDTQYF. The CDR3 DNA follows: TGTGCCTGGGGGCTAGGGGTCACAGATACGCAGTATTTT.

This clonotype was counted between two and nine times. This may be a read error, as it is one base from a much larger clone. The V and J genes are TRBV6-5 and TRBJ2-5; TRBD1 or TRBD2 may be the D gene (5 bases each). The CDR3 length is 14 residues. The V gene's germline CDR1 is MNHEY and CDR2 SVGAGI. The CDR3 nucleotides read TGTGCCGGCAGTTGGGGGACCTACCAAGAGACCCAGTACTTC. Amino acids: CAGSWGTYQETQYF.

In this sample, this clonotype turned up many times. The genes are TRBV25-1 and TRBJ2-5, with TRBD2 as a possible D gene (6 bases). The germline V and J ends were trimmed by 3 bases and 4 bases, with 15 bases remaining between them. The CDR3 has 15 amino acids. CDR1 is MGHDK and CDR2 is SYGVNS in the germline V gene. DNA of the CDR3: TGTGCCAGCAGTGAGTACTTGATGGGGGGAGAGACCCAGTACTTC. This translates into CASSEYLMGGETQYF.

This chain connects TRBV7-2 to TRBJ2-7; 8 bases line up with TRBD2. This CDR3 is built from 14 residues. The V gene end was trimmed by 2 bases and the J gene end by 0 bases; junction bases not matched to a gene: 0. Looked up from germline, CDR1 is SGHTA and CDR2 is FQGNSA. The CDR3 loop reads CASSLREGSYEQYF. The CDR3 coding sequence is TGTGCCAGCAGCTTACGGGAGGGCTCCTACGAGCAGTACTTC. The full variable domain, rest sourced from reference TRBV7-2 and TRBJ2-7, is GAGVSQSPSNKVTEKGKDVELRCDPISGHTALYWYRQSLGQGLEFLIYFQGNSAPDKSGLPSDRFSAERTGGSVSTLTIQRTQQEDSAVYLCASSLREGSYEQYFGPGTRLTVT.

CDR3 in amino acids: CASSWRAGANPGNTIYF. In DNA, the CDR3 is TGTGCCAGCAGCTGGCGCGCAGGGGCGAATCCGGGAAACACCATATATTTT. The chain uses TRBV7-2 and TRBJ1-3; D possibly corresponds to TRBD1 (6 bases). Deletions cut 4 bases from V and 4 bases from J, with 20 bases between. Germline V gives CDR1 SGHTA, CDR2 FQGNSA. This CDR3 spans 17 amino acids.

The chain uses TRBV18 and TRBJ2-2; no clear D. V shed 1 base and J shed 8 bases, with 8 bases lying between them. The CDR3 is 13 amino acids. Germline-derived CDR1 and CDR2 are KGHSH and LQKENI. The DNA of the CDR3 is TGTGCCAGCTCACCACATGTGAAAGGGGAGCTGTTTTTT. It yields the protein CASSPHVKGELFF.

This clonotype occurred many times. This chain's CDR3 is CASSYGAPANYGYTF. In DNA form, the CDR3 reads TGTGCCAGCAGTTACGGGGCACCCGCTAACTATGGCTACACCTTC. The chain combines TRBV6-2 or TRBV6-3 with TRBJ1-2, with D possibly matching TRBD1 (5 bases). Trimming took off 2 bases at V and 0 bases at J, with 10 bases between the two ends. This CDR3 comprises 15 residues. Germline lookup yields CDR1 MNHEY and CDR2 SVGEGT.

The rearrangement uses TRBV27 and TRBJ1-2, with 8 bases lining up with TRBD1. CDR1 and CDR2 (germline): MNHEY, SMNVEV (reference sequence). This CDR3 has 12 residues. The trim removed 6 bases at V and 7 bases at J, leaving 4 bases unmatched. This CDR3 is CASSGTGVGYTF. CDR3 nucleotides: TGTGCCAGCAGCGGGACAGGTGTTGGCTACACCTTC.

This clonotype has ten or more counts. The chain combines TRBV2 with TRBJ1-1; tentatively, D is TRBD1 (5 bases). Between the trimmed V and J ends, which lost 1 base and 5 bases, there was a span of 11 bases. Germline CDR1 SNHLY, CDR2 FYNNEI. The CDR3 has 14 amino acids. CDR3 protein: CASSEERGGTEAFF. For the CDR3, the DNA is TGTGCCAGCAGTGAAGAAAGGGGTGGAACTGAAGCTTTCTTT.